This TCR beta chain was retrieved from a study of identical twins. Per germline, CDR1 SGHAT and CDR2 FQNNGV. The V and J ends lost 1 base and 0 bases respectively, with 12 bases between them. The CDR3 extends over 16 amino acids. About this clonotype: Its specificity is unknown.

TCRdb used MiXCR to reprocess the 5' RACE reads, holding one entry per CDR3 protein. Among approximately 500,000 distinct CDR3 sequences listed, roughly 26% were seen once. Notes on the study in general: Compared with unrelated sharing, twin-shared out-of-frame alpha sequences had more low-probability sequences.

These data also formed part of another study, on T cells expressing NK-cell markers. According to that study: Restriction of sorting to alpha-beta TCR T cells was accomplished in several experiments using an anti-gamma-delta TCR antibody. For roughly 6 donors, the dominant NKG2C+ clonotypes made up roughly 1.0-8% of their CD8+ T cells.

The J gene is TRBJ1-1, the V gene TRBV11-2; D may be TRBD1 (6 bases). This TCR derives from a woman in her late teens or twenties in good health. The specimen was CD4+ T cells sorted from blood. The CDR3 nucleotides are TGTGCCAGCAGCTTAGGAGGGGGTGGCCTGAACACTGAAGCTTTCTTT. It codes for CASSLGGGGLNTEAFF.